Listed below are T cell receptor beta chains from one sample, sequenced in a study of CD8+ T cells in alopecia areata. The assay was immunoSEQ multiplex PCR, and TCRdb's table has in-frame clones only and misses some. The sample shows approximately 170,000 clones, less than 70% of them seen only once. Sequencing was performed on CD4+ T cells sorted from blood, taken at week 24, from a patient treated with tofacitinib. The receptors come from a human donor with alopecia areata. The CDR3 runs from the conserved cysteine through the conserved F or W. A D gene is named only where the DNA matches it firmly. Only some rows state a clone size, as once, few, many or a class for expanded clones.

v_call,d_call,j_call,clone_size,cdr3_aa,cdr3_nt
TRBV15,NA,TRBJ1-6,NA,CATSRRGRAGASLHF,TGTGCCACCAGCAGAAGAGGGAGAGCAGGGGCTTCCCTCCACTTT
TRBV18,NA,TRBJ1-1,few,CASSTIDMSEAFF,TGTGCCAGCTCGACAATCGACATGTCTGAAGCTTTCTTT
TRBV6-6,NA,TRBJ2-1,NA,CASSSQMTGEQFF,TGTGCCAGCAGTTCTCAGATGACCGGTGAGCAGTTCTTC
TRBV29-1,TRBD1,TRBJ1-1,NA,CSADRGSNTEAFF,TGCAGCGCCGACAGGGGTTCGAACACTGAAGCTTTCTTT
TRBV15,NA,TRBJ1-5,NA,CATGYSNQPQHF,TGTGCCACCGGGTATAGCAATCAGCCCCAGCATTTT
TRBV18,TRBD1,TRBJ2-3,NA,CASSPPTQQGGTQYF,TGTGCCAGCTCACCGCCAACTCAACAGGGGGGTACGCAGTATTTT
TRBV18,TRBD1,TRBJ2-7,NA,CASSPGQGAAYEQYF,TGTGCCAGCTCACCCGGACAGGGGGCGGCCTACGAGCAGTACTTC
TRBV29-1,NA,TRBJ1-5,NA,CSAGQTNQPQHF,TGCAGCGCTGGGCAGACTAATCAGCCCCAGCATTTT
TRBV29-1,TRBD1,TRBJ1-1,NA,CSGCSGGGTEAFF,TGCAGCGGCTGCTCAGGGGGTGGCACTGAAGCTTTCTTT
TRBV5-1,TRBD1,TRBJ1-5,NA,CASSLTGNSNQPQHF,TGCGCCAGCAGCCTGACAGGGAATAGCAATCAGCCCCAGCATTTT
TRBV25-1,NA,TRBJ1-6,NA,CASSEIGWGSPLHF,TGTGCCAGCAGTGAAATAGGGTGGGGATCACCCCTCCACTTT
TRBV7-2,NA,TRBJ2-3,NA,CASSLGRIIADTQYF,TGTGCCAGCAGCTTAGGAAGAATTATCGCGGATACGCAGTATTTT
TRBV19,NA,TRBJ2-5,NA,CASSITGIQETQYF,TGTGCCAGTAGTATAACCGGGATCCAAGAGACCCAGTACTTC
TRBV25-1,NA,TRBJ2-7,NA,CASSRPGSGWSEQYF,TGTGCCAGCAGTCGACCGGGCAGCGGATGGAGCGAGCAGTACTTC
TRBV29-1,NA,TRBJ1-1,few,CSVGQSLNTEAFF,TGCAGCGTTGGACAGTCTCTGAACACTGAAGCTTTCTTT
TRBV7-9,NA,TRBJ2-3,few,CASSSSLAGANHTQYF,TGTGCCAGCAGCTCTTCGTTGGCGGGGGCTAATCATACGCAGTATTTT
TRBV27,TRBD1,TRBJ1-1,NA,CASSVNRGRNTEAFF,TGTGCCAGCAGTGTGAACAGGGGACGGAACACTGAAGCTTTCTTT
TRBV30,TRBD1,TRBJ2-7,once,CAWSALQGTFYEQYF,TGTGCCTGGAGTGCCCTACAGGGGACATTTTACGAGCAGTACTTC
TRBV30,NA,TRBJ1-5,NA,CAWSGMGNQPQHF,TGTGCCTGGAGTGGGATGGGGAATCAGCCCCAGCATTTT
TRBV30,NA,TRBJ1-2,NA,CAWSVVRGYTF,TGTGCCTGGAGTGTAGTGAGGGGCTACACCTTC
TRBV29-1,NA,TRBJ1-1,NA,CSVVRGSLNTEAFF,TGCAGCGTTGTTCGGGGTTCCCTGAACACTGAAGCTTTCTTT
TRBV5-4,NA,TRBJ1-3,NA,CASSLGVSSGNTIYF,TGTGCCAGCAGCTTGGGGGTCAGCTCTGGAAACACCATATATTTT
TRBV19,NA,TRBJ2-6,once,CASSEPGAGANVLTF,TGTGCCAGTAGCGAACCGGGGGCTGGGGCCAACGTCCTGACTTTC
TRBV7-9,NA,TRBJ1-1,many,CASSGKLRLGTEAFF,TGTGCCAGCAGCGGCAAACTCAGGCTCGGGACTGAAGCTTTCTTT
TRBV5-1,NA,TRBJ1-1,few,CASSLGTNSFEAFF,TGCGCCAGCAGCTTGGGTACGAACAGCTTTGAAGCTTTCTTT
TRBV29-1,NA,TRBJ1-2,NA,CSFSEGWGPGSYGYTF,TGCAGCTTCTCCGAGGGGTGGGGGCCCGGAAGCTATGGCTACACCTTC
TRBV27,NA,TRBJ2-7,NA,CASSFTRSSSSYEQYF,TGTGCCAGCAGTTTCACAAGGAGTTCTAGCTCCTACGAGCAGTACTTC
TRBV6-5,NA,TRBJ1-6,NA,CASSTDRLSPLHF,TGTGCCAGCAGCACCGACAGACTCTCACCCCTCCACTTT
TRBV7-9,NA,TRBJ1-1,NA,CASSSRGNTEAFF,TGTGCCAGCAGCTCCAGGGGGAACACTGAAGCTTTCTTT
TRBV29-1,NA,TRBJ2-7,NA,CSVGRVGRAWEQYF,TGCAGCGTCGGGCGGGTCGGCAGGGCGTGGGAGCAGTACTTC
TRBV19,NA,TRBJ1-5,NA,CASNQLNQPQHF,TGTGCCAGTAACCAGTTAAATCAGCCCCAGCATTTT
TRBV5-1,TRBD2,TRBJ2-1,NA,CASSPGPVSGGNEQFF,TGCGCCAGCAGCCCCGGTCCCGTTAGCGGGGGCAATGAGCAGTTCTTC
TRBV11-2,NA,TRBJ1-2,few,CASSSTGSYGYTF,TGTGCCAGCAGCTCAACAGGGTCCTATGGCTACACCTTC
TRBV2,NA,TRBJ1-5,NA,CASNASPPGSQPQHF,TGTGCCAGCAACGCGTCCCCCCCCGGGTCTCAGCCCCAGCATTTT
TRBV25-1,NA,TRBJ2-3,NA,CASSELGTSTDTQYF,TGTGCCAGCAGTGAGCTCGGGACTAGCACAGATACGCAGTATTTT
TRBV6-5,TRBD2,TRBJ2-5,once,CASSSPAGTGGTQYF,TGTGCCAGCAGCTCCCCCGCCGGGACGGGAGGGACCCAGTACTTC